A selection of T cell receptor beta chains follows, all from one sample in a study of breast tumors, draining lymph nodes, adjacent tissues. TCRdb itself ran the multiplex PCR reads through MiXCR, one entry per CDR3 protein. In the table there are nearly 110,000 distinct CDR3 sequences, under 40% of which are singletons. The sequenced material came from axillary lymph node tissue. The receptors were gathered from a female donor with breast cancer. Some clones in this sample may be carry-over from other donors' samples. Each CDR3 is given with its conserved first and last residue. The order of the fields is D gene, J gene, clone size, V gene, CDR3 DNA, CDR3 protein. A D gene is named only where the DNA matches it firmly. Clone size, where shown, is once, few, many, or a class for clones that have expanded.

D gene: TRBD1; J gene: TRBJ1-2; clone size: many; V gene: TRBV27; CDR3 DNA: TGTGCCAGCAGTTTATCCATCCTGCCCCGGGACAGAAACCATAACTATGGCTACACCTTC; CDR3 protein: CASSLSILPRDRNHNYGYTF
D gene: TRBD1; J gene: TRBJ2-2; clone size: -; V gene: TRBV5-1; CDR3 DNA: TGTGCCAGCAGTTTCCTTGACAGGGCCGGGGAGCTGTTTTTT; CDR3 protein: CASSFLDRAGELFF
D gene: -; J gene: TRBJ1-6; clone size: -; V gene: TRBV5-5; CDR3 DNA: TGTGCCAGCAGCTTCGGGGACCGGAATTCACCCCTCCACTTT; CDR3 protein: CASSFGDRNSPLHF
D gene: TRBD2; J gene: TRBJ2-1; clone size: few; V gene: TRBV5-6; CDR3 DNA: TGTGCCAGCAGCTTGGCCGGGACTAGCGGGGGGGCCTTATTGATTAATGAGCAGTTCTTC; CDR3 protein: CASSLAGTSGGALLINEQFF
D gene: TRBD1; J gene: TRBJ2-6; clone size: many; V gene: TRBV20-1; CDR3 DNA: TGCAGTGCTAAGGACAGGGAAGTCTCTGGGGCCAACGTCCTGACTTTC; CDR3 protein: CSAKDREVSGANVLTF
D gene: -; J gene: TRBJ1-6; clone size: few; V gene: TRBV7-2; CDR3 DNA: TGTGCCAGCAGCTGGACATATAATTCACCCCTCCACTTT; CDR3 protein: CASSWTYNSPLHF
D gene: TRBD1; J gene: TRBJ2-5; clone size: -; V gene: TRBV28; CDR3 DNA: TGTGCCAGCAGCCGGACAGGGCGGAATCAGCCCCAGTACTTC; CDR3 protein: CASSRTGRNQPQYF
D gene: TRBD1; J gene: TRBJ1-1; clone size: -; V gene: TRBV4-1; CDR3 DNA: TGCGCCAGCAGCCACGTGAGAACACTCACAGGGGGTAGGAAAGCTTTCTTT; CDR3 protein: CASSHVRTLTGGRKAFF
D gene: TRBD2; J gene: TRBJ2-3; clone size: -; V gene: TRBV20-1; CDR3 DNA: TGCAGTGCAAGTCCCGCGGGAGGGACAGATACGCAGTATTTT; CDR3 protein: CSASPAGGTDTQYF
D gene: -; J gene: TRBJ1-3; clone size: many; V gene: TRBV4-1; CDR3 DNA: TGCGCCAGCAGCCAAGCCCGGGTTGACACCATATATTTT; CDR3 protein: CASSQARVDTIYF
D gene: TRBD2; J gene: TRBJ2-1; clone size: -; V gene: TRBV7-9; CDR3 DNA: TGTGCCAGCAGCGAGGGACTAGCGGCCAATGAGCAGTTCTTC; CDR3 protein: CASSEGLAANEQFF
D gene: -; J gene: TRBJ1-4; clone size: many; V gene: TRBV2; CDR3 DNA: TGTGCCAGCACCGGGACCCTTAATGAAAAACTGTTTTTT; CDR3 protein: CASTGTLNEKLFF
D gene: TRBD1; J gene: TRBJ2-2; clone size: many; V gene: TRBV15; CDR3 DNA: TGTGCCACCAGCGCCAGGGGGCGCGGCGGGGAGCTGTTTTTT; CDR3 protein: CATSARGRGGELFF
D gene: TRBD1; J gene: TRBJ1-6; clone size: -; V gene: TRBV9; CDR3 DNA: TGTCCCAGCAGCGTAGAGACAGGGGGCCGTCCACCCCTCCACTTT; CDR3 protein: CPSSVETGGRPPLHF
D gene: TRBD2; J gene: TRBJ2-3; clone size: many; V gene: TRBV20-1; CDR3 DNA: TGCAGTGCTAGTCGGTGGGCTAGCGGGAGCACAGATACGCAGTATTTT; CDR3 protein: CSASRWASGSTDTQYF
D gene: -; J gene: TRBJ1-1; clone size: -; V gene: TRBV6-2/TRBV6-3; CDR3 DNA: TGTGCCAGCATGAGTTTTTCCCGGACACGCGTCAACACTGAAGCTTTCTTT; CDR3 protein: CASMSFSRTRVNTEAFF
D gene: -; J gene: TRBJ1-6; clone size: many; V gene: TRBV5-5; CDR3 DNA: TGTGCCAGCAGCTTGGGGGTGGGACTCTCCTATAATTCACCCCTCCACTTT; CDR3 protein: CASSLGVGLSYNSPLHF
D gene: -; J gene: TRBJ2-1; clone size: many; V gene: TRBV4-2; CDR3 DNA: TGTGCCAGCAGCCAAGATACACGTGGTTCAGTCTACAATGAGCAGTTCTTC; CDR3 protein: CASSQDTRGSVYNEQFF
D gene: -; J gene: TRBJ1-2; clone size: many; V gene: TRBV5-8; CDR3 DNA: TGTGCCAGCAGCTCCGGACTAGTTTATTTGGCGTATGGCTACACCTTC; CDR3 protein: CASSSGLVYLAYGYTF
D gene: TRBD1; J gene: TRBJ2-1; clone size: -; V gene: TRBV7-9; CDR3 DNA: TGTGCCAGCGGCTTAGGCGGGCAGGGGGCTGGAGATGAGCAGTTCTTC; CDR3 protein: CASGLGGQGAGDEQFF
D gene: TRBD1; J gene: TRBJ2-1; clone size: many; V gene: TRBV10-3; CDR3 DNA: TGTGCCATCAGCCCCGTGAGGGACAGGGTATTGAATGAGCAGTTCTTC; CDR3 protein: CAISPVRDRVLNEQFF
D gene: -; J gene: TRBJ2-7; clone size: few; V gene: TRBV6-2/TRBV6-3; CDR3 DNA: TGTGCCAGCAGTCACGGGCGGAGAACAGGCGAGCAGTACTTC; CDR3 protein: CASSHGRRTGEQYF
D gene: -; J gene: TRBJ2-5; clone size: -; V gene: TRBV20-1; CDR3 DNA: TGCAGTGCTGCCCTTTGGGGGCGGGAGACCCAGTACTTC; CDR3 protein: CSAALWGRETQYF
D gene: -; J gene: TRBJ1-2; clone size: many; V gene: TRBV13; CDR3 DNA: TGTGCCAGCAGCTTAGTGGTTGAAGAAACAGATGGCTACACCTTC; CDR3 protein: CASSLVVEETDGYTF
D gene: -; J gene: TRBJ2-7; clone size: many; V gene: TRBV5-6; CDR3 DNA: TGTGCCAGCAGCACCACCTACGAGCAGTACTTC; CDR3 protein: CASSTTYEQYF
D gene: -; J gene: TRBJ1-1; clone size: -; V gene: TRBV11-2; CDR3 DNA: TGTGCCAGCAGCTTAAGCAGACAGATGAACACTGAAGCTTTCTTT; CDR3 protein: CASSLSRQMNTEAFF
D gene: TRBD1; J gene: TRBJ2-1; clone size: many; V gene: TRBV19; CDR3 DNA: TGTGCCAGTAGTCCCCTCAACCGGGACAGGGGGCAGTTCTTC; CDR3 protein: CASSPLNRDRGQFF
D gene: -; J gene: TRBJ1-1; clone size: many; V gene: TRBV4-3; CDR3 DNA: TGCGCCAGCAGCCAAGATCCTCTCGCAGGAGTGAACACTGAAGCTTTCTTT; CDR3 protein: CASSQDPLAGVNTEAFF
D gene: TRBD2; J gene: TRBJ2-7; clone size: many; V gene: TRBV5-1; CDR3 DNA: TGCGCCAGCAGCTTGACAGTCTTCACCCTCTCTAGCGGGAGAGGTAACGAGCAGTACTTC; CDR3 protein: CASSLTVFTLSSGRGNEQYF
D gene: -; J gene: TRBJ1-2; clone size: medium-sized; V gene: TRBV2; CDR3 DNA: TGTGCCAGCAGCGTACAGGGAAATGGCTACACCTTC; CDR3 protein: CASSVQGNGYTF
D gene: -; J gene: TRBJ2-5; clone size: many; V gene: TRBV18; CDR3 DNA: TGTGCCAGCTCACCGGCGAGGGGCCAAGAGACCCAGTACTTC; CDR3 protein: CASSPARGQETQYF
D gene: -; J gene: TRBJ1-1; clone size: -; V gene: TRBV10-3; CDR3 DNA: TGTGCCATCAGTGGCGGTCGGAACACTGAAGCTTCCTTT; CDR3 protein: CAISGGRNTEASF
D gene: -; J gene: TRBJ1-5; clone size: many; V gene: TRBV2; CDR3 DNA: TGTGCCAGCACCCAGGGCGGTGGGGCACAGCCCCAGCATTTT; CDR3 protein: CASTQGGGAQPQHF
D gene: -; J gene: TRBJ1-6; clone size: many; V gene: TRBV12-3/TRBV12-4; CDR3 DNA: TGTGCCAGCGCTCCTGACAATATGGCCCTCCACTTT; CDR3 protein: CASAPDNMALHF
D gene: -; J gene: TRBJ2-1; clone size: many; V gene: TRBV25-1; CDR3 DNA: TGTGCCAGCAGTCCTTGGGGGCGTAATAATGAGCAGTTCTTC; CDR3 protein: CASSPWGRNNEQFF
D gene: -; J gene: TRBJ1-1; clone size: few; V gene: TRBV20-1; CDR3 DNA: TGCAGTGCTACAGGGACAAAGGGTAACACTGAAGCTTTCTTT; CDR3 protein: CSATGTKGNTEAFF
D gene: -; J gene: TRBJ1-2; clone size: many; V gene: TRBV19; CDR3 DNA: TGTGCCAGTAGTTCTCTTAGTTCGGACAGAATTTTCTATGGCTACACCTTC; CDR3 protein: CASSSLSSDRIFYGYTF
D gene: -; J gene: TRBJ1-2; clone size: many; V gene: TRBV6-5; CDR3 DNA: TGTGCCAGCAGTCCCTCCCTCGGGCAGGGAAGCTTCTATGGCTACACCTTC; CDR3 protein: CASSPSLGQGSFYGYTF
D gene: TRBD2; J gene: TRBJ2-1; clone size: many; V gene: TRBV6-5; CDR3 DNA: TGTGCCAGCAGTTCGTACGGGAGGGCTGGGCGGAATGAGCAGTTCTTC; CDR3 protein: CASSSYGRAGRNEQFF
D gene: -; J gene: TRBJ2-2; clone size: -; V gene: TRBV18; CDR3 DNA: TGTGCCAGCTCACCATTCGTGCGGGGAAGACAGACCGGGGAGCTGTTTTTT; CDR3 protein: CASSPFVRGRQTGELFF
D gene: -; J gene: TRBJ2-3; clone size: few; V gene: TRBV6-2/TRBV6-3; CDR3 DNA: TGTGCCAGCAGGCCCCCAGATACGCAGTATTTT; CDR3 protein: CASRPPDTQYF
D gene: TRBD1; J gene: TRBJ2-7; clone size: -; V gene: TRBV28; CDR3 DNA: TGTGTCAGCAGTTTAGGAGGGACAGGACGCTCCTACGAGCGGTACTTC; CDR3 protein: CVSSLGGTGRSYERYF
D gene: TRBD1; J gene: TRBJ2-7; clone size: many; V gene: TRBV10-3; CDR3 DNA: TGTGCCATCAGTGAGCACAGACAGGGTATAAGGGAAGTTTCCTACGAGCAGTACTTC; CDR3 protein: CAISEHRQGIREVSYEQYF
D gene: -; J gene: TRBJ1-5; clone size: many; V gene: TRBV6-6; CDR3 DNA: TGTGCCAGCAGTTACTCGGAACTGCGCAATCAGCCCCAGCATTTT; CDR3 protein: CASSYSELRNQPQHF
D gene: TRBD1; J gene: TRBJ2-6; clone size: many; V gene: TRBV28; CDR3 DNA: TGTGCCAGCAGATCGACAGGGACATCCGGGGCCAACGTCCTGACTTTC; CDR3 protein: CASRSTGTSGANVLTF
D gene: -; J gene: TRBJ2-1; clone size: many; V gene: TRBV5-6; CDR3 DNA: TGTGCCAGCAGCTTGGGGCGGGAGCAGTTCTTC; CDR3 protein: CASSLGREQFF
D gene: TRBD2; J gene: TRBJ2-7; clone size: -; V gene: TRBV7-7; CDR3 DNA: TGTGCTAGACATAGCGGGAGCACCTACGAGCAGTACTTC; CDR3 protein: CARHSGSTYEQYF
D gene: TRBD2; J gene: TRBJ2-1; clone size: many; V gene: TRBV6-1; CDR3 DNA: TGTGCCAGCAGTGAATGGGGGGGTCTCCAATTCAATGAGCAGTTCTTC; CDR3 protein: CASSEWGGLQFNEQFF
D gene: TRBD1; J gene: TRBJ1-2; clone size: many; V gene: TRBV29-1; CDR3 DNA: TGCAGCATAAAAGGACAGGGTCCATTCTATGGCTACACCTTC; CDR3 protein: CSIKGQGPFYGYTF
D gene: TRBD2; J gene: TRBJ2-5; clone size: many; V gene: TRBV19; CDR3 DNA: TGTGCCAGTAGTCTGGGACTAGCAGCTTTCCAAGAGACCCAGTACTTC; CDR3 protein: CASSLGLAAFQETQYF
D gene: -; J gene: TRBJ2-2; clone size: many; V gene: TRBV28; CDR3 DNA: TGTGCCAGCAGTTTATTTGGTGGGACCCCCGCCGGGGAGCTGTTTTTT; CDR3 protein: CASSLFGGTPAGELFF
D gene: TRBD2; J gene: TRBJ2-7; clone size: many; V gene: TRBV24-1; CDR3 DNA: TGTGCCACCAGTCCCGGGACTAGCGGATACTACGAGCAGTACTTC; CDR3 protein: CATSPGTSGYYEQYF
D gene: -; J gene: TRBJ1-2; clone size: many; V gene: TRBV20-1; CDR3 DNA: TGCAGTGCCCGACCTGGTGGCTATGGCTACACCTTC; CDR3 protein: CSARPGGYGYTF
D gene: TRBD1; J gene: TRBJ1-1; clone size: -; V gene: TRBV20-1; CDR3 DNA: TGCAGTGCTAGAGATGGGGGACAGATGAACACTGAAGCTTTCTTT; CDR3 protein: CSARDGGQMNTEAFF
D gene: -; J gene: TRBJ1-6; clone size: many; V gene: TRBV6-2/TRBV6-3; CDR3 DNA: TGTGCCAGCAGTTACTCGGAAGGCAGAGGCAATTCACCCCTCCACTTT; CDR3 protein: CASSYSEGRGNSPLHF
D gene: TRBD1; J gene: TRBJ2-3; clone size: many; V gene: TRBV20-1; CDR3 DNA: TGCAGTGCCAAAACAGGGGTAGGAGATACGCAGTATTTT; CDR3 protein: CSAKTGVGDTQYF
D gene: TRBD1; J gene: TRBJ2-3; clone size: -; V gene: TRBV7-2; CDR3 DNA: TGTGCCAGCAGCCCGGGACAGTACAATGAGCAGTATTTT; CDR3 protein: CASSPGQYNEQYF
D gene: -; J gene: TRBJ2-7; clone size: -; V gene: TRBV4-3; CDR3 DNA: TGCGCCAGCAGCCAGGATCGGGGGAGAGAGGCCCAGTACTTC; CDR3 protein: CASSQDRGREAQYF
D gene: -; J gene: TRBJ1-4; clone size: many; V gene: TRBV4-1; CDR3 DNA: TGCGCCAGCAGCCTGGCAACTAATGAAAAACTGTTTTTT; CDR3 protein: CASSLATNEKLFF